This entry lists 18 T cell receptor beta chains sequenced from one sample in a study of blood T cell repertoires in COVID-19. Sequencing was performed with immunoSEQ multiplex PCR; in TCRdb, only in-frame clones are kept and a portion is missing. The sample lists around 190,000 clones, less than 90% seen once, with 3.2% in the top ten. Sequenced sample: PBMCs or T cells enriched from blood (not recorded which). The receptors derive from a woman aged 30 to 39 who had been exposed to COVID-19.

V is TRBV10-2 and J is TRBJ1-1; TRBD1 aligns across 9 bases. Germline CDR1 and CDR2: WSHSY and SAAADI. The CDR3 spans 14 residues. Trimming cost V 6 bases and J 3 bases; bases outside gene matches: 5. CDR3 residues: CASRKRDRDTEAFF. The CDR3 nucleotides are TGCGCCAGCAGGAAAAGGGACAGGGACACTGAAGCTTTCTTT.

The V call is TRBV5-1, the J call TRBJ2-2; 7 bases agree with TRBD1. CDR1 is SGHRS, CDR2 YFSETQ, per germline. The CDR3 runs 16 residues. Unmatched junction bases numbered 9, after V lost 4 bases and J lost 3 bases. CDR3 sequence reads: CASSGTGDAYTGELFF. The CDR3 DNA follows: TGCGCCAGCAGCGGAACAGGGGACGCGTACACCGGGGAGCTGTTTTTT.

CDR3 DNA sequence: TGTGCCAGCTCACCGACAGGGACCGGGGAGCTGTTTTTT. It translates to CASSPTGTGELFF. The genes are TRBV18 and TRBJ2-2; 7 nucleotides align to TRBD1. Trimming at V came to 3 bases and at J to 5 bases, leaving 0 bases not matched to a gene. The CDR3 length is 13 residues. Germline-derived CDR1 and CDR2 are KGHSH and LQKENI. Filled out from reference TRBV18 and TRBJ2-2, the complete variable domain reads NAGVMQNPRHLVRRRGQEARLRCSPMKGHSHVYWYRQLPEEGLKFMVYLQKENIIDESGMPKERFSAEFPKEGPSILRIQQVVRGDSAAYFCASSPTGTGELFFGEGSRLTVL.

This chain links TRBV6-2 or TRBV6-3 with TRBJ2-5; the D gene is possibly TRBD2 (6 bases). Trimming stripped 5 bases from V and 5 bases from J, with 18 bases between. This CDR3 is built from 15 residues. Germline CDR1 reads MNHEY; CDR2 reads SVGEGT. In DNA form, the CDR3 reads TGTGCCAGCAGTCCCGAGGGACTGCAATGGGAGACCCAGTACTTC. Its protein is CASSPEGLQWETQYF.

This clone was picked up one time. The chain joins TRBV5-6 to TRBJ2-1; D is ambiguous. The length of the CDR3 is 16 residues. Trimming left V 0 bases short and J 2 bases short, with 12 bases between. Looked up from germline, CDR1 is SGHDT and CDR2 is YYEEEE. CDR3 residues: CASSLDIGVAYNEQFF. In nucleotides, the CDR3 is TGTGCCAGCAGCTTGGACATCGGAGTTGCCTACAATGAGCAGTTCTTC.

The chain carries TRBV4-2 and TRBJ1-4; 9 nucleotides agree with TRBD1. Germline loops: CDR1 LGHNA, CDR2 YNFKEQ. CDR3 length: 17 residues. V trimming: 1 base; J trimming: 8 bases; junction bases outside the gene matches: 11. CDR3 in amino acids: CASSQVTQGASEEKLFF. DNA of the CDR3: TGTGCCAGCAGCCAAGTTACACAGGGGGCGTCTGAGGAAAAACTGTTTTTT.

V is TRBV10-3 and J is TRBJ1-2; 7 nucleotides line up with TRBD1. Germline assignment: CDR1 ENHRY and CDR2 SYGVKD. V was pared by 6 bases and J by 2 bases, with 6 bases of the junction left unmatched. The CDR3 loop spans 14 amino acids. The CDR3 bases are TGTGCCATCAGCCGAGAGGGACAGAACTATGGCTACACCTTC. It specifies CAISREGQNYGYTF.

On this clone: At the DNA level, this CDR3 is encoded by other sequences in the same sample as well. The chain is built from TRBV18 and TRBJ1-2, with D perhaps TRBD1 (5 bases). Germline V gives CDR1 KGHSH, CDR2 LQKENI. The CDR3 is 12 amino acids. Deletions cut 6 bases from V and 5 bases from J, with 10 bases between. As DNA, the CDR3 is TGTGCCAGCTCGCCCGACAGTTATGGCTACACCTTC. Amino acid sequence: CASSPDSYGYTF.

The rearrangement links TRBV6-5 to TRBJ1-2; perhaps TRBD1 as D (5 bases). CDR1 is MNHEY, CDR2 SVGAGI, per germline. Trimming took 3 bases from V and 3 from J, leaving 14 bases between them. CDR3 length equals 15 residues. The CDR3 here is CASSYMGGMDYGYTF. CDR3 coding DNA: TGTGCCAGCAGTTATATGGGGGGGATGGACTATGGCTACACCTTC.

The count of this clone is one. The chain combines TRBV6-5 with TRBJ1-5, with D possibly matching TRBD1 (5 bases). Germline V gene data show CDR1 as MNHEY and CDR2 as SVGAGI. Trimming removed 8 bases at V and 7 bases at J, with 12 bases between. The CDR3 is 12 amino acids. The CDR3 is CASGAAEQPQHF. CDR3 DNA: TGTGCCAGCGGGGCTGCTGAGCAGCCCCAGCATTTT.

This clone was picked up a small number of times. The genes are TRBV5-1 and TRBJ2-2; 7 bases line up with TRBD1. The germline V gene has CDR1 SGHRS and CDR2 YFSETQ. The V segment lost 4 bases and the J segment 3 bases; nucleotides outside the gene matches: 6. CDR3 length: 15 amino acids. CDR3 loop: CASSPRQGHTGELFF. The CDR3 nucleotides are TGCGCCAGCAGCCCCCGACAGGGACACACCGGGGAGCTGTTTTTT.

The chain couples TRBV7-9 to TRBJ2-7, with D perhaps TRBD2 (5 bases). The V and J ends lost 5 bases and 6 bases respectively, with 8 bases between them. This CDR3 comprises 11 residues. Per germline, CDR1 SEHNR and CDR2 FQNEAQ (reference sequence). The CDR3 DNA reads TGTGCCAGCAGCGGACTCGGCGAGCAGTACTTC. It yields the protein CASSGLGEQYF.

The rearrangement joins TRBV14 to TRBJ1-3, with unresolved D. Germline V gene sequence: CDR1 SGHDN, CDR2 FVKESK. The CDR3 is 14 residues long. V was clipped by 1 base and J by 5 bases, with 9 bases between them. CDR3 DNA sequence: TGTGCCAGCAGCCAAGGTAGCAGTCGAAACACCATATATTTT. It specifies CASSQGSSRNTIYF.

The V and J genes are TRBV6-4 and TRBJ2-1, with TRBD2 matching over 7 bases. In germline, CDR1 is MRHNA, CDR2 SNTAGT. The V segment lost 0 bases and the J segment 2 bases; nucleotides outside the gene matches: 1. This CDR3 contains 15 residues. In nucleotides, the CDR3 is TGTGCCAGCAGTGACTCGGCGGGGGCCTACAATGAGCAGTTCTTC. Protein sequence: CASSDSAGAYNEQFF.

This chain joins TRBV6-5 and TRBJ1-2, with a tentative D call TRBD1 (6 bases). Trimming removed 11 bases from V and 5 bases from J, with 15 bases in between. Germline CDR1 and CDR2: MNHEY and SVGAGI. The CDR3 has 12 residues. This CDR3 is CAASDRLYGYTF. The CDR3 nucleotides read TGTGCCGCCTCAGACAGGCTATATGGCTACACCTTC.

This chain connects TRBV25-1 to TRBJ1-6; D is ambiguous. Trimming cost V 2 bases and J 9 bases, with 8 bases left between them. This CDR3 comprises 13 residues. The germline V gene has CDR1 MGHDK and CDR2 SYGVNS. In DNA, the CDR3 is TGTGCCAGCAGTGAACGGGAGGTTTCACCCCTCCACTTT. Translated, it gives CASSEREVSPLHF. Full variable domain (remainder filled in from reference TRBV25-1 and TRBJ1-6): EADIYQTPRYLVIGTGKKITLECSQTMGHDKMYWYQQDPGMELHLIHYSYGVNSTEKGDLSSESTVSRIRTEHFPLTLESARPSHTSQYLCASSEREVSPLHFGNGTRLTVT.

This rearrangement joins TRBV5-8 to TRBJ1-2; the match to TRBD1 covers 10 bases. The trim removed 7 bases at V and 5 bases at J, leaving 17 bases unmatched. The germline V gene has CDR1 SGHTS and CDR2 YDEGEE. CDR3 length: 17 amino acids. The CDR3 sequence: CASDKVRDRGGFYGYTF. CDR3 DNA: TGTGCCAGCGATAAGGTCCGGGACAGGGGTGGTTTTTATGGCTACACCTTC.

The rearrangement joins TRBV11-2 to TRBJ2-7; 9 bases agree with TRBD1. The V and J ends lost 3 bases and 5 bases, in that order; junction bases with no gene match: 2. The V gene's germline CDR1 is SGHAT and CDR2 FQNNGV. CDR3 size: 13 residues. CDR3 loop: CASSLDRGNEQYF. The CDR3, as DNA: TGTGCCAGCAGCTTGGACAGGGGTAACGAGCAGTACTTC.